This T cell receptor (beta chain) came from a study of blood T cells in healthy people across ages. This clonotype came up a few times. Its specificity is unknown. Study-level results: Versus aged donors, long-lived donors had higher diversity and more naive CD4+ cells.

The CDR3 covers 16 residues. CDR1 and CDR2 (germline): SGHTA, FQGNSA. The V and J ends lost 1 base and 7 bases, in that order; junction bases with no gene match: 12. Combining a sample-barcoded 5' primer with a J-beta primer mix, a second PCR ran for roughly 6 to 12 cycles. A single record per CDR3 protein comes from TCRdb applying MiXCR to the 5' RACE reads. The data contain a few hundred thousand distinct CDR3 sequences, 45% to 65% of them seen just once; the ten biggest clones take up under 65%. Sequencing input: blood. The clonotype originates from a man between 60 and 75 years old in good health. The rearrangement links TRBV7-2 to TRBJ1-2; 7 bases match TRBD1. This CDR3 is CASSLGQGSKLGGYTF. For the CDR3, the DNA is TGTGCCAGCAGCTTAGGACAGGGCTCCAAACTCGGTGGCTACACCTTC.